These 11 T cell receptor beta chains originate from one sample sequenced in a study of blood T cell repertoires in COVID-19. Generated by immunoSEQ multiplex PCR, the TCRdb table keeps only in-frame clones and is missing some. The table includes about 200,000 clones, 75% to 90% detected once. Sequencing used PBMCs or T cells enriched from blood (not recorded which). The receptor source for this set is a man under 40 who had recovered from COVID-19.

The V and J genes are TRBV7-2 and TRBJ1-5, with D perhaps TRBD1 (6 bases). Trimming shortened V by 2 bases and J by 3 bases, and 11 bases separated the two germline ends. The CDR3 contains 15 residues. Germline V CDR1 and CDR2: SGHTA, FQGNSA. The CDR3 here is CASSLRWDTNQPQHF. The CDR3 DNA reads TGTGCCAGCAGCTTAAGGTGGGACACCAATCAGCCCCAGCATTTT.

This chain joins TRBV25-1 and TRBJ1-2; D is uncertain. The CDR3 runs to 12 residues. From germline, CDR1 is MGHDK and CDR2 SYGVNS. V was shortened by 5 bases and J by 4 bases, with 8 bases between the two germline ends. This CDR3 is CASSRESYGYTF. The CDR3 region has the DNA TGTGCCAGCAGTCGTGAGAGCTATGGCTACACCTTC.

The rearrangement joins TRBV20-1 to TRBJ2-1, with D possibly being TRBD2 (6 bases). The CDR3 sequence is 11 residues long. Germline-derived CDR1 and CDR2 are DFQATT and SNEGSKA (reference sequence). The V end lost 6 bases, the J end lost 7 bases, and 10 bases lay between the germline ends. DNA for the CDR3: TGCAGTGCACGGGACTTGAATGAGCAGTTCTTC. Amino acids: CSARDLNEQFF.

V usage is TRBV5-8 and J usage is TRBJ1-4, with 7 nucleotides matching TRBD1. Trimming at V came to 5 bases and at J to 7 bases, leaving 8 bases not matched to a gene. Germline values: CDR1 SGHTS, CDR2 YDEGEE. This CDR3 is built from 14 residues. CDR3 sequence: CASRHRQGGEKLFF. In DNA, the CDR3 is TGTGCCAGCAGACACCGACAGGGCGGTGAAAAACTGTTTTTT.

The gene calls are TRBV20-1 and TRBJ2-4; 10 positions match TRBD1. The V and J ends lost 3 bases and 7 bases, in that order; junction bases with no gene match: 15. CDR1 DFQATT and CDR2 SNEGSKA come from the germline V gene (reference sequence). The CDR3 length is 17 residues. The CDR3 DNA reads as TGCAGTGCTAGTCCTCCTAAATTGGGGACAGGGGATAACATTCAGTACTTC. Encoded protein: CSASPPKLGTGDNIQYF.

The rearrangement joins TRBV9 to TRBJ2-1, with TRBD2 matching over 12 bases. This CDR3 comprises 18 residues. V shed 0 bases, J shed 2 bases, and the junction held 6 bases outside the gene matches. Per germline, CDR1 SGDLS and CDR2 YYNGEE. CDR3 sequence reads: CASSVEASGGAPYNEQFF. CDR3 DNA sequence: TGTGCCAGCAGCGTAGAGGCTAGCGGGGGGGCCCCCTACAATGAGCAGTTCTTC.

This sequence joins TRBV21-1 and TRBJ2-3; the table's D gene call, TRBD2, was not cross checked with the DNA. TRBV21-1 is listed as a pseudogene. The CDR3 sequence is 14 residues long. CDR3 nucleotides: TGTGCCGGGGGGGGACTAAACCACACAGATACGCAGTATTTT. Protein: CAGGGLNHTDTQYF.

For this clone: Other DNA sequences in this specimen translate into the identical CDR3. The genes are TRBV30 and TRBJ1-6; tentative D call: TRBD1 (6 bases). The germline V gene encodes CDR1 GTSNPN and CDR2 SVGIG (reference sequence). Trimming cost V 0 bases and J 6 bases, with 6 bases left between them. The CDR3 has 13 amino acids. Here the CDR3 reads CAWSVQGNSPLHF. The CDR3 coding sequence is TGTGCCTGGAGTGTACAGGGTAATTCACCCCTCCACTTT.

The chain joins TRBV19 to TRBJ1-2; no firm D call. V was pared by 1 base and J by 2 bases, with 2 bases between. The V gene's germline CDR1 is LNHDA and CDR2 SQIVND (reference sequence). The length of the CDR3 is 12 residues. CDR3 loop: CASSIANYGYTF. In DNA form, the CDR3 reads TGTGCCAGTAGTATAGCGAACTATGGCTACACCTTC.

This chain connects TRBV19 to TRBJ1-4, with D tentatively TRBD1 (6 bases). V lost 6 bases to trimming and J lost 4 bases, with 15 bases between them. The germline V gene has CDR1 LNHDA and CDR2 SQIVND (reference sequence). CDR3 size: 15 residues. CDR3 sequence reads: CASRSRTEGNEKLFF. CDR3 nucleotide sequence: TGTGCCAGTAGGAGCCGGACAGAGGGTAATGAAAAACTGTTTTTT.

The chain recombines TRBV5-1 with TRBJ2-3; 10 nucleotides agree with TRBD2. This CDR3 contains 15 residues. CDR1 and CDR2 from the germline V gene are SGHRS and YFSETQ. Losses at the gene ends were 7 bases for V and 4 bases for J; bases not matched to a gene: 9. The CDR3 here is CASGPRSGGADTQYF. The CDR3 nucleotides are TGCGCCAGCGGGCCCAGAAGCGGGGGGGCAGATACGCAGTATTTT.